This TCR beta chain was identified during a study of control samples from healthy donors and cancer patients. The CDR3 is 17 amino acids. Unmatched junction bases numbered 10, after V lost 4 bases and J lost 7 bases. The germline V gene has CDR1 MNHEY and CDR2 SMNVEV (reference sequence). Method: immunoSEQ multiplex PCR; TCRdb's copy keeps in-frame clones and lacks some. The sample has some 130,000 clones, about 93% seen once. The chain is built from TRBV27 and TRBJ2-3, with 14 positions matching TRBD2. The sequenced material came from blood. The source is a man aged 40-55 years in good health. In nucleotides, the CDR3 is TGTGCCAGCAGTTACCGACTAGCGGGGGGGCCTTATAATACGCAGTATTTT. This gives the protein CASSYRLAGGPYNTQYF.